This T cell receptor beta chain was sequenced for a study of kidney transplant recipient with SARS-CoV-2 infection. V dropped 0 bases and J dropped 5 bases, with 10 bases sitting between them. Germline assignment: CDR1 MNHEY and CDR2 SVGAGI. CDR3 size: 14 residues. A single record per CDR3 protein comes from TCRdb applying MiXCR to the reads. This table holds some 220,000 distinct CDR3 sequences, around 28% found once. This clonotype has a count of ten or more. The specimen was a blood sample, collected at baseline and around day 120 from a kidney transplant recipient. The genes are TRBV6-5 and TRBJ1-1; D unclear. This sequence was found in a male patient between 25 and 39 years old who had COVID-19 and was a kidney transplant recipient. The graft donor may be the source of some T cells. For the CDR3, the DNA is TGTGCCAGCAGTTACTCCTCGAGAGGGACTGAAGCTTTCTTT. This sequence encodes CASSYSSRGTEAFF.